This T cell receptor (beta chain) was captured in a study of blood T cell repertoires in COVID-19. Trimming took off 5 bases at V and 0 bases at J, with 11 bases between the two ends. This CDR3 has 15 amino acids. Germline CDR1 is MNHEY and CDR2 is SVGAGI. The assay was immunoSEQ multiplex PCR, and TCRdb's table has in-frame clones only and misses some. The table has about 140,000 clones, over 70% seen once. The chain uses TRBV6-5 and TRBJ1-5; D unresolved. The sequencing sample was made of peripheral blood. The sequence was collected from a woman aged 60-75 years with acute or convalescent COVID-19. The CDR3 nucleotides are TGTGCCAGCAGTACCCCCATAGATAGCAATCAGCCCCAGCATTTT. Translated: CASSTPIDSNQPQHF.